This is a list of T cell receptor beta chains from one sample in a study of cytomegalovirus exposure and HLA in healthy donors. The assay was immunoSEQ multiplex PCR, and TCRdb's table has in-frame clones only and misses some. The table has about 120,000 clones, approximately 95% seen once. The sequencing sample was made of PBMCs. These receptors were taken from a young man in good health and CMV-seronegative. The CDR3 runs from the conserved cysteine through the conserved F or W. D genes are given only for firm matches. Rows give clone size only sometimes, using once, few, many, or a class for an expanded clone.

cdr3_nt: TGTGCCAGCAGTCCCCGACAGGCCTCTAATGAAAAACTGTTTTTT
cdr3_aa: CASSPRQASNEKLFF
v_call: TRBV27
clone_size: -
j_call: TRBJ1-4
d_call: -

cdr3_nt: TGTGCCAGCAGTGCACGGGGAAACACCATATATTTT
cdr3_aa: CASSARGNTIYF
v_call: TRBV2
clone_size: -
j_call: TRBJ1-3
d_call: -

cdr3_nt: TGTGCCAGCAGCGTAAGTCATGGCACGCAGTATTTT
cdr3_aa: CASSVSHGTQYF
v_call: TRBV9
clone_size: -
j_call: TRBJ2-3
d_call: -

cdr3_nt: TGTGCCAGCAGTCTTGGACAGGGTACGGCTTTCTTT
cdr3_aa: CASSLGQGTAFF
v_call: TRBV6-5
clone_size: -
j_call: TRBJ1-1
d_call: TRBD1

cdr3_nt: TGTGCCAGCAGTTACACTTTCAATCAGCCCCAGCATTTT
cdr3_aa: CASSYTFNQPQHF
v_call: TRBV6-6
clone_size: -
j_call: TRBJ1-5
d_call: -

cdr3_nt: TGTGCCAGCGGACCGACTAGCGGGAGATTAGATACGCAGTATTTT
cdr3_aa: CASGPTSGRLDTQYF
v_call: TRBV7-9
clone_size: few
j_call: TRBJ2-3
d_call: TRBD2

cdr3_nt: TGTGCCAGCAGCGTAGCGGGAGGGCCCCAAGAGACCCAGTACTTC
cdr3_aa: CASSVAGGPQETQYF
v_call: TRBV9
clone_size: -
j_call: TRBJ2-5
d_call: TRBD2

cdr3_nt: TGTGCCAGCAGCCCCGGGGACACCTACGAGCAGTACTTC
cdr3_aa: CASSPGDTYEQYF
v_call: TRBV5-4
clone_size: -
j_call: TRBJ2-7
d_call: -

cdr3_nt: TGTGCCAGCAGCCCGGGGGGCAGCCGCAATCAGCCCCAGCATTTT
cdr3_aa: CASSPGGSRNQPQHF
v_call: TRBV11-3
clone_size: -
j_call: TRBJ1-5
d_call: -

cdr3_nt: TGTGCCAGCAGCCCGACAGGGGAAGTAGGCTATGGCTACACCTTC
cdr3_aa: CASSPTGEVGYGYTF
v_call: TRBV5-4
clone_size: -
j_call: TRBJ1-2
d_call: TRBD1